These T cell receptor beta chains were read from a single sample in a study of T-cell reconstitution after alpha-beta-depleted transplantation in children. TCRdb re-called the PCR reads with MiXCR, one entry per CDR3 protein. Altogether approximately 250,000 distinct CDR3 sequences are present, 7.5% to 10% being singletons, with the ten largest covering around 5%. The sample consisted of PBMCs from the stem cell graft donor, taken from the stem cell graft. The source of these receptors is a human donor who donated a stem cell graft to a child with SCID. CDR3s include the opening cysteine and the closing phenylalanine or tryptophan. A D gene is named only where the DNA matches it firmly. The size field is filled for only some rows; it gives once, few, many or a size class.

abundance	v_gene	d_gene	j_gene	CDR3nt	CDR3aa
many	TRBV2	-	TRBJ2-5	TGTGCCAGCAGTGCTACGAGGCGGAGCTACCAAGAGACCCAGTACTTC	CASSATRRSYQETQYF
few	TRBV7-6	TRBD1	TRBJ2-2	TGTGCCAGCAGCTTAAGGGACAGGGGGCGGACCGGGGAGCTGTTTTTT	CASSLRDRGRTGELFF
many	TRBV12-3/TRBV12-4	-	TRBJ2-1	TGTGCCAGCAGTTTAACGAGCTCCTACAATGAGCAGTTCTTC	CASSLTSSYNEQFF
-	TRBV20-1	TRBD1	TRBJ2-7	TGCAGTGCTGCTTACCCGGGACAGGGGCGCTACGAGCAGTACTTC	CSAAYPGQGRYEQYF
many	TRBV4-3	TRBD1	TRBJ1-4	TGCGCCAGCAGCCAAGGGACAGGACGTAATGAAAAACTGTTTTTT	CASSQGTGRNEKLFF
many	TRBV19	TRBD1	TRBJ2-5	TGTGCCAGTAGTTTTCCGGGACAGGGGTTCGAGACCCAGTACTTC	CASSFPGQGFETQYF
many	TRBV12-3/TRBV12-4	TRBD1	TRBJ1-5	TGTGCCAGCAGTTGGGGACAGGGTATGAATCAGCCCCAGCATTTT	CASSWGQGMNQPQHF
many	TRBV3-1	-	TRBJ2-5	TGTGCCAGCAGCCTGTGGGGGGGGGCAAACCTCCAAGAGACCCAGTACTTC	CASSLWGGANLQETQYF
many	TRBV12-3/TRBV12-4	-	TRBJ1-6	TGTGCCAGCAGTTTTTCCGGGGCGGATTCACCCCTCCACTTT	CASSFSGADSPLHF
once	TRBV29-1	-	TRBJ2-3	TGCAGCGTGGGCCCCAGCGGTAGCACAGATACGCAGTATTTT	CSVGPSGSTDTQYF
many	TRBV4-1	-	TRBJ1-2	TGCGCCAGCAGCCAAGAAGCTACAGCGGGCTTGGTTGGCTACACCTTC	CASSQEATAGLVGYTF
many	TRBV20-1	TRBD1	TRBJ2-7	TGCAGTGCTAGTGTGGACAGGGGTTCCTACGAGCAGTACTTC	CSASVDRGSYEQYF
many	TRBV15	-	TRBJ2-7	TGTGCCACCAGCAGATCAACCGGGACGGCAACCTACGAGCAGTACTTC	CATSRSTGTATYEQYF
few	TRBV11-1	-	TRBJ2-7	TGTGCCAGCAGGTACGACAGGAGGGGTCTCTCCTACGAGCAGTACTTC	CASRYDRRGLSYEQYF
many	TRBV5-1	-	TRBJ1-3	TGCGCCAGCACCCAGACAGGCCGGGAGGGAAACACCATATATTTT	CASTQTGREGNTIYF
many	TRBV7-2	-	TRBJ1-1	TGTGCCAGCAGCTTAGCTTCAGTTCCGGGAACTGAAGCTTTCTTT	CASSLASVPGTEAFF
many	TRBV5-1	-	TRBJ2-5	TGCGCCAGCAGCTTGGAGGTTAGCGCCCGGGCCGGAGAGACCCAGTACTTC	CASSLEVSARAGETQYF
many	TRBV6-5	TRBD1	TRBJ1-5	TGTGCCAGCAGGCAAAGTACAGGGGGGCATCAGCCCCAGCATTTT	CASRQSTGGHQPQHF
-	TRBV2	TRBD1	TRBJ2-1	TGTGCCAGCAGTGGGACAGGGGCGATCCACAATGAGCAGTTCTTC	CASSGTGAIHNEQFF
few	TRBV18	-	TRBJ2-3	TGTGCCAGCTCACCAGAGTGGGAGGGGGCAGATACGCAGTATTTT	CASSPEWEGADTQYF
many	TRBV7-3	-	TRBJ2-6	TGTGCCAGCAGCTTAAATCGGGGCCCTGGGGCCAACGTCCTGACTTTC	CASSLNRGPGANVLTF
many	TRBV5-1	TRBD1	TRBJ1-1	TGCGCCAGCACCCTTGGGTGGGGGACAGACAACACTGAAGCTTTCTTT	CASTLGWGTDNTEAFF
many	TRBV20-1	-	TRBJ1-6	TGCAGTGCTAGAGACGTCGTTAATTCACCCCTCCACTTT	CSARDVVNSPLHF
many	TRBV12-3/TRBV12-4	-	TRBJ1-5	TGTGCCAGCAGTTTAGTCTCTCCCCTGGGCAATCAGCCCCAGCATTTT	CASSLVSPLGNQPQHF
many	TRBV7-9	-	TRBJ1-6	TGTGCCAGCAGCTCGGGTGGAGAGGCACCCCTCCACTTT	CASSSGGEAPLHF
few	TRBV7-9	-	TRBJ1-1	TGTGCCAGCAGCTTATTGGGTACGGCTTTCTTT	CASSLLGTAFF
many	TRBV19	-	TRBJ1-5	TGTGCCAGTAGTACGGCGGGGACGGCTAAGCATTTT	CASSTAGTAKHF
many	TRBV2	TRBD2	TRBJ2-7	TGTGCCAGCAGCGGACTAGCGGACGAGCAGTACTTC	CASSGLADEQYF
many	TRBV5-1	-	TRBJ2-5	TGCGCCACCAAGGACGTGGGTGAGACCCAGTACTTC	CATKDVGETQYF
many	TRBV18	-	TRBJ2-5	TGTGCCAGCTCACCAGGCAAAACGGAGACCCAGTACTTC	CASSPGKTETQYF
-	TRBV12-3/TRBV12-4	-	TRBJ1-4	TGTGCCAGCAGTTTACGGGCGCCTAATGAAAAACTGTTTTTT	CASSLRAPNEKLFF
-	TRBV20-1	TRBD2	TRBJ2-3	TGCAGTGCTCCGCGACTAGCGGGGGGCCCGAAACTCACAGATACGCAGTATTTT	CSAPRLAGGPKLTDTQYF
-	TRBV18	-	TRBJ2-3	TGTGCCAGCTCGGGGGCCACAGGATCAGATACGCAGTATTTT	CASSGATGSDTQYF
many	TRBV9	-	TRBJ2-7	TGTGCCAGCAGCGTAGAAGGAATGGACGAGCAGTACTTC	CASSVEGMDEQYF
few	TRBV5-4	-	TRBJ2-6	TGTGCCAGCAGCTTATCCAGTGCAGGGATTTTCTACTCTGGGGCCAACGTCCTGACTTTC	CASSLSSAGIFYSGANVLTF
many	TRBV4-3	TRBD1	TRBJ2-3	TGCGCCAGCAGCCAAGATCCGGGACAGGGTAGCACAGATACGCAGTATTTT	CASSQDPGQGSTDTQYF